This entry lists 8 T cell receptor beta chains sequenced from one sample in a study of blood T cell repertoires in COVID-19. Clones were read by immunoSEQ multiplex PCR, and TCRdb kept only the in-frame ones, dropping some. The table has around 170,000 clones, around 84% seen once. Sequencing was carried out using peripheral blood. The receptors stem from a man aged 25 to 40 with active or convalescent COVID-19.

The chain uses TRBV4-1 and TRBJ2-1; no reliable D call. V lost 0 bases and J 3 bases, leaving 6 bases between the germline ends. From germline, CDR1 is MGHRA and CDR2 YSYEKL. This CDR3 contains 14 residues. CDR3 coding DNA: TGCGCCAGCAGCCAAGAAAAGCTCTACAATGAGCAGTTCTTC. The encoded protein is CASSQEKLYNEQFF.

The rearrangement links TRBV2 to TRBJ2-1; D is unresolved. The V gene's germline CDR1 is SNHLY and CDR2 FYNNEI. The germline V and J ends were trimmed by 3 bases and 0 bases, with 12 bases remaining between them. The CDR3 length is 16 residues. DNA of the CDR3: TGTGCCAGCAGTGAGTTCCTAGATAACTCCTACAATGAGCAGTTCTTC. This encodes CASSEFLDNSYNEQFF.

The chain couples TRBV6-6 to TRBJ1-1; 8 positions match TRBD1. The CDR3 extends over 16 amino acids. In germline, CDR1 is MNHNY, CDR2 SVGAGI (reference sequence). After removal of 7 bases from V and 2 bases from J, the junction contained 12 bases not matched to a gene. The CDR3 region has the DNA TGTGCCAGCACTCCTCCGCCCGGACAGGGCAACACTGAAGCTTTCTTT. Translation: CASTPPPGQGNTEAFF.

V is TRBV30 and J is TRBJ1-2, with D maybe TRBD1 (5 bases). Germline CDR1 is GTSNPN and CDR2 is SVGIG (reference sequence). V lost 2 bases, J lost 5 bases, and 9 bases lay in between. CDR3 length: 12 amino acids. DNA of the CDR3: TGTGCCTGGAGTTCGGGGGGATATGGCTACACCTTC. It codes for CAWSSGGYGYTF.

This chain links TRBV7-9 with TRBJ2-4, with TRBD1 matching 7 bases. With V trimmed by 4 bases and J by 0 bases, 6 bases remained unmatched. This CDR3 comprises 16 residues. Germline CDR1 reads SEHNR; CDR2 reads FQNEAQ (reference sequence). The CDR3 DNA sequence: TGTGCCAGCAGCTCCAGGGACAGCCTAGCCAAAAACATTCAGTACTTC. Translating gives CASSSRDSLAKNIQYF.

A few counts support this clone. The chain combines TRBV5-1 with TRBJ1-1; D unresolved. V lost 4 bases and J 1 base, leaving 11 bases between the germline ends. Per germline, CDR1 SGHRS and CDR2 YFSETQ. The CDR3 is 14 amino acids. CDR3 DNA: TGCGCCAGCAGCCTCGGGTCGGCGAACACTGAAGCTTTCTTT. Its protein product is CASSLGSANTEAFF.

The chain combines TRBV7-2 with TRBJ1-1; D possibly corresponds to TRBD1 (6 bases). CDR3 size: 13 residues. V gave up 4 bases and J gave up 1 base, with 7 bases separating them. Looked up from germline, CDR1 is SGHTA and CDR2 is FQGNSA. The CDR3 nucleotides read TGTGCCAGCAGCTCGGACAGGAACACTGAAGCTTTCTTT. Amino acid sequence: CASSSDRNTEAFF. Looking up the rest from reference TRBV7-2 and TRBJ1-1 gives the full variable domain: GAGVSQSPSNKVTEKGKDVELRCDPISGHTALYWYRQSLGQGLEFLIYFQGNSAPDKSGLPSDRFSAERTGGSVSTLTIQRTQQEDSAVYLCASSSDRNTEAFFGQGTRLTVV.

The CDR3 coding sequence is TGTGCCAGCAGTGTAACAGTTTCTAACTATGGCTACACCTTC. Protein product: CASSVTVSNYGYTF. V and J are TRBV2 and TRBJ1-2; D not resolved. Looked up from germline, CDR1 is SNHLY and CDR2 is FYNNEI. The CDR3 runs to 14 residues. The V end was cut by 4 bases, the J end by 0 bases, with 9 bases between.